The 9 T cell receptor beta chains listed next were all sequenced from one sample in a study of CD8 T cells in Susac syndrome. Reverse transcription used roughly 0.5 to 1 ug RNA and random hexamers. TCRdb redid the calling of the immunoSEQ multiplex PCR reads with MiXCR, one entry per CDR3 protein. This sample has about 180,000 distinct CDR3 sequences, with more than 90% found just once. Sequencing was carried out using CD4+ T cells from PBMCs. These receptors were collected from a human donor with multiple sclerosis.

CDR3 loop: CSVAFGVNYGYTF. Written as DNA, the CDR3 is TGCAGCGTGGCGTTTGGGGTCAACTATGGCTACACCTTC. The chain uses TRBV29-1 and TRBJ1-2; no firm D call. The V gene's germline CDR1 is SQVTM and CDR2 ANQGSEA. V gave up 6 bases and J gave up 2 bases, with 13 bases separating them. This CDR3 contains 13 residues.

The chain combines TRBV9 with TRBJ2-1, with 10 bases identical to TRBD2. Looked up from germline, CDR1 is SGDLS and CDR2 is YYNGEE. The length of the CDR3 is 18 residues. The V and J ends lost 1 base and 3 bases, in that order; junction bases with no gene match: 10. The CDR3 spells CASSVRSVGTSDYNEQFF. CDR3 coding DNA: TGTGCCAGCAGCGTAAGGAGTGTGGGGACTAGCGACTACAATGAGCAGTTCTTC.

The chain uses TRBV24-1 and TRBJ2-1; 16 bases agree with TRBD2. The CDR3 has 19 amino acids. J was trimmed by 0 bases and V by 2 bases; bases with no gene match: 3. Germline V gene lookup returns CDR1 KGHDR and CDR2 SFDVKD. CDR3 sequence (DNA): TGTGCCACCAGTGATTCGGGACTAGCGGGGGGGTCCTCCTACAATGAGCAGTTCTTC. Encoded protein: CATSDSGLAGGSSYNEQFF.

The chain has TRBV20-1 and TRBJ2-1, with 11 bases aligning to TRBD2. The junction had 6 bases not matched to a gene; V was cut back by 6 bases and J by 8 bases. The CDR3 loop spans 13 amino acids. Per the germline V gene, CDR1 is DFQATT and CDR2 is SNEGSKA (reference sequence). CDR3 in amino acids: CSATSGGGDEQFF. CDR3 DNA: TGCAGTGCCACTAGCGGGGGAGGGGATGAGCAGTTCTTC.

The chain recombines TRBV11-2 with TRBJ2-7; D possibly corresponds to TRBD1 (6 bases). The CDR3 extends over 11 amino acids. Trimming removed 6 bases at V and 6 bases at J, with 9 bases between. The germline gives CDR1 SGHAT, CDR2 FQNNGV. This CDR3 is CASSRQVEQYF. CDR3 DNA: TGTGCCAGCAGTCGACAGGTCGAGCAGTACTTC.

This clonotype has only a few counts. The chain is built from TRBV19 and TRBJ1-5, with TRBD1 matching 7 bases. CDR1 and CDR2 (germline): LNHDA, SQIVND (reference sequence). The CDR3 loop spans 15 amino acids. The junction had 6 bases not matched to a gene; V was cut back by 5 bases and J by 2 bases. CDR3 nucleotides: TGTGCCAGTAGTTTACGACAGGGCGGCAATCAGCCCCAGCATTTT. This codes for CASSLRQGGNQPQHF.

This chain links TRBV27 with TRBJ2-7; the match to TRBD1 covers 9 bases. This CDR3 is 13 amino acids long. Germline V gene sequence: CDR1 MNHEY, CDR2 SMNVEV (reference sequence). With 7 bases clipped from V and 3 bases from J, the junction kept 4 bases outside the gene matches. CDR3 in amino acids: CASKRTGDYEQYF. The CDR3 region has the DNA TGTGCCAGCAAAAGGACAGGGGACTACGAGCAGTACTTC.

The CDR3 coding sequence is TGTGCCAGCAGCCCTCCGGGGGGGACCCAGTACTTC. Translating gives CASSPPGGTQYF. The chain links TRBV5-4 to TRBJ2-5; 7 bases match TRBD2. Trimming removed 4 bases from V and 7 bases from J; junction bases left unmatched: 4. The CDR3 is made up of 12 amino acids. The V gene's germline CDR1 is SGHNT and CDR2 YYREEE (reference sequence). Full variable domain (missing parts from reference TRBV5-4 and TRBJ2-5): ETGVTQSPTHLIKTRGQQVTLRCSSQSGHNTVSWYQQALGQGPQFIFQYYREEENGRGNFPPRFSGLQFPNYSSELNVNALELDDSALYLCASSPPGGTQYFGPGTRLLVL.

The rearrangement joins TRBV9 to TRBJ1-1; D is perhaps TRBD1 (6 bases). This CDR3 contains 15 residues. The germline V gene has CDR1 SGDLS and CDR2 YYNGEE. The V and J ends lost 0 bases and 3 bases respectively, with 12 bases between them. CDR3 sequence (DNA): TGTGCCAGCAGCGTAGACCCGGGGGGCGACACTGAAGCTTTCTTT. Translated, it gives CASSVDPGGDTEAFF.